Presented here are 12 T cell receptor beta chains from one specimen sequenced in a study of shared clonotypes between healthy human individuals. TCRdb's table, derived via immunoSEQ multiplex PCR, lists solely in-frame clones and lacks some. Among about 470,000 clones, roughly three quarters were seen once, and the ten largest hold roughly an eighth. Sequenced: PBMCs. These receptors were taken from a woman between 40 and 50 years old in good health. Some clones in this sample may be carry-over from other donors' samples.

This chain connects TRBV5-1 to TRBJ1-2; TRBD1 agrees at 7 bases. This CDR3 has 13 residues. The V gene end was trimmed by 4 bases and the J gene end by 2 bases; junction bases not matched to a gene: 2. The germline CDR1 and CDR2 sequences are SGHRS and YFSETQ. The CDR3 here is CASSTTGNYGYTF. The CDR3, as DNA: TGCGCCAGCAGCACGACAGGGAACTATGGCTACACCTTC. Full variable domain (missing parts from reference TRBV5-1 and TRBJ1-2): KAGVTQTPRYLIKTRGQQVTLSCSPISGHRSVSWYQQTPGQGLQFLFEYFSETQRNKGNFPGRFSGRQFSNSRSEMNVSTLELGDSALYLCASSTTGNYGYTFGSGTRLTVV.

This clone was recorded once. V is TRBV11-2 and J is TRBJ2-5; 9 bases are shared with TRBD1. Germline V lookup: CDR1 SGHAT, CDR2 FQNNGV. Unmatched junction bases numbered 11, after V lost 1 base and J lost 5 bases. CDR3 length equals 17 residues. CDR3 residues: CASSLGTTTGGYETQYF. The CDR3 DNA follows: TGTGCCAGCAGCTTAGGGACCACGACAGGGGGATACGAGACCCAGTACTTC.

J is TRBJ2-1 and V is TRBV30, with D unclear. Germline CDR1 GTSNPN, CDR2 SVGIG (reference sequence). This CDR3 comprises 15 residues. V lost 2 bases to trimming and J lost 1 base, with 12 bases between them. CDR3 region: CAWSLDTSSYNEQFF. The DNA for the CDR3 is TGTGCCTGGAGTTTAGACACCAGTTCCTACAATGAGCAGTTCTTC. The full variable domain, its missing parts supplied by reference TRBV30 and TRBJ2-1, is SQTIHQWPATLVQPVGSPLSLECTVEGTSNPNLYWYRQAAGRGLQLLFYSVGIGQISSEVPQNLSASRPQDRQFILSSKKLLLSDSGFYLCAWSLDTSSYNEQFFGPGTRLTVL.

The V gene is TRBV6-1, the J gene TRBJ2-1, with D unresolved. The CDR3 contains 14 residues. The germline V gene has CDR1 MNHNS and CDR2 SASEGT. V lost 3 bases and J lost 2, with 8 bases in between. The CDR3 sequence: CASSDGSPYNEQFF. In nucleotides, the CDR3 is TGTGCCAGCAGTGATGGCAGCCCCTACAATGAGCAGTTCTTC.

The chain joins TRBV10-3 to TRBJ2-7; 7 bases line up with TRBD2. CDR3 length equals 15 residues. Trimming removed 2 bases from V and 0 bases from J; junction bases left unmatched: 4. Germline CDR1 is ENHRY and CDR2 is SYGVKD. In DNA form, the CDR3 reads TGTGCCATCAGTGAGAGGGGCGGGAGCTCCTACGAGCAGTACTTC. Residues: CAISERGGSSYEQYF.

There are many counts of this clone. This chain uses TRBV13 with TRBJ1-2, with D perhaps TRBD1 (5 bases). The CDR3 runs 14 residues. V dropped 5 bases and J dropped 1 base, with 11 bases sitting between them. Germline CDR1 PRHDT, CDR2 FYEKMQ (reference sequence). The CDR3 coding sequence is TGTGCCAGCAGCCGACAGCCAGATAACTATGGCTACACCTTC. It specifies CASSRQPDNYGYTF.

The chain has TRBV6-5 and TRBJ2-3; D remains ambiguous. The CDR3 spans 13 residues. CDR1 MNHEY and CDR2 SVGAGI come from the germline V gene. V was trimmed by 6 bases and J by 0 bases, leaving 7 bases between them. This chain's CDR3 is CASRTDSTDTQYF. CDR3 DNA: TGTGCCAGCAGAACAGATAGCACAGATACGCAGTATTTT.

This clone was seen a single time. The chain combines TRBV7-2 with TRBJ1-1, with unresolved D. V lost 1 base to trimming and J lost 11 bases, with 14 bases between them. Germline V gene sequence: CDR1 SGHTA, CDR2 FQGNSA. This CDR3 contains 13 residues. The CDR3 sequence is CASSLEGPGGAFF. CDR3 coding DNA: TGTGCCAGCAGCTTAGAGGGTCCGGGAGGTGCTTTCTTT.

This clone was seen once. The chain uses TRBV9 and TRBJ2-3; perhaps TRBD2 as D (6 bases). Between the trimmed V and J ends, which lost 0 bases and 0 bases, there was a span of 20 bases. Germline CDR1 reads SGDLS; CDR2 reads YYNGEE. The CDR3 totals 19 residues. The CDR3 DNA is TGTGCCAGCAGCGTAGAGGGGACTTTTGGGGGACCTAGCACAGATACGCAGTATTTT. This codes for CASSVEGTFGGPSTDTQYF.

About this clone itself: Other DNA sequences in this specimen translate into the identical CDR3. This chain connects TRBV5-4 to TRBJ2-7; D is unresolved. V was trimmed by 0 bases and J by 2 bases, leaving 6 bases between them. CDR1 is SGHNT, CDR2 YYREEE, per germline (reference sequence). The CDR3 loop spans 13 amino acids. The CDR3 spells CASSLERTYEQYF. The DNA for the CDR3 is TGTGCCAGCAGCTTGGAACGAACCTACGAGCAGTACTTC.

CDR3 amino acids: CASSDRDRSYEQYF. In DNA, the CDR3 is TGTGCCAGCAGTGACCGGGACAGATCCTACGAGCAGTACTTC. The chain is built from TRBV28 and TRBJ2-7, with 7 bases lining up with TRBD1. The V gene's germline CDR1 is MDHEN and CDR2 SYDVKM. The CDR3 is made up of 14 amino acids. Unmatched junction bases numbered 5, after V lost 5 bases and J lost 1 base. The full variable domain, rest sourced from reference TRBV28 and TRBJ2-7, is DVKVTQSSRYLVKRTGEKVFLECVQDMDHENMFWYRQDPGLGLRLIYFSYDVKMKEKGDIPEGYSVSREKKERFSLILESASTNQTSMYLCASSDRDRSYEQYFGPGTRLTVT.

This clone was detected once. V usage is TRBV28 and J usage is TRBJ2-4; D may be TRBD2 (5 bases). CDR1 MDHEN and CDR2 SYDVKM come from the germline V gene. The CDR3 contains 15 residues. The CDR3 loop is CATGSQTLAKNIQYF. In DNA form, the CDR3 reads TGTGCTACGGGGAGCCAGACTCTAGCCAAAAACATTCAGTACTTC.